This T cell receptor beta chain was profiled in a study of early T cells in non-severe SARS-CoV-2 infection. About the study: Chains were unpaired, as sequencing was done on bulk RNA from unsorted whole blood.

Molecules of cDNA were individually given unique molecular identifiers that were attached to them. One entry per CDR3 protein results from TCRdb running MiXCR on the 5' RACE reads. Of over 25,000 distinct CDR3 sequences listed, 4.5% to 6% are singletons. This clonotype occurred a few times. The trim removed 5 bases at V and 2 bases at J, leaving 2 bases unmatched. The CDR3 covers 14 residues. CDR1 is MNHEY, CDR2 SVGEGT, per germline. Material for sequencing was whole blood. The sequence was collected from an adult who was a healthcare worker with PCR-confirmed SARS-CoV-2 infection or an uninfected control (not recorded which). The rearrangement links TRBV6-2 or TRBV6-3 to TRBJ1-5; TRBD1 aligns across 8 bases. CDR3 protein: CASSPDRGNQPQHF. Written as DNA, the CDR3 is TGTGCCAGCAGTCCGGACAGGGGCAATCAGCCCCAGCATTTT.